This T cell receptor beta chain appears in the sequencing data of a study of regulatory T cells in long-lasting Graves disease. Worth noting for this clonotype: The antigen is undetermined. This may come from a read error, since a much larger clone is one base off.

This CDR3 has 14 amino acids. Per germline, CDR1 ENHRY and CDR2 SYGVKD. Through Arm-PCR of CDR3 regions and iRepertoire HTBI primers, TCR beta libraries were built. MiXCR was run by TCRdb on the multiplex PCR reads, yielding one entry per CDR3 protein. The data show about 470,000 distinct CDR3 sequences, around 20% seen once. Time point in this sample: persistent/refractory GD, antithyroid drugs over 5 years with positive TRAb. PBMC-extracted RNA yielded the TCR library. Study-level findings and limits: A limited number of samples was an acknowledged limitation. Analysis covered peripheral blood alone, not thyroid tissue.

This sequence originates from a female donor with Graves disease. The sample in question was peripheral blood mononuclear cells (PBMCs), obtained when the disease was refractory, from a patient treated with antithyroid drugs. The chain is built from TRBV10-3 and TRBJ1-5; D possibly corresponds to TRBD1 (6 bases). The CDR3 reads CAISQGSSNRPQHF. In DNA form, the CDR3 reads TGTGCCATCAGTCAGGGGTCTAGCAATCGGCCCCAGCATTTT.